The clone carrying this T cell receptor (beta chain) appeared once. Its specificity is unknown. This entry belongs to a study of blood T cells in healthy people across ages. Study-level results: Diversity figures based on one million T cells were deemed too low. Unknown donor CMV status possibly confounded expanded clonotype changes.

Staff drew 9 to 10 milliliters of peripheral blood from each donor. The CDR3 spans 15 residues. V dropped 3 bases and J dropped 2 bases, with 9 bases sitting between them. CDR1 and CDR2 (germline): SGDLS, YYNGEE. Sample-barcoded 5' priming and a J-beta primer mix drove a second PCR of roughly 6 to 12 cycles. A template-switch adaptor containing 12 random nucleotides labeled each cDNA molecule. TCRdb re-analysed the 5' RACE reads in MiXCR, keeping a single row per CDR3 protein. Of about 1.6 million distinct CDR3 sequences listed, 34% are singletons. The sequence was collected from a woman in her twenties or thirties in good health. This chain connects TRBV9 to TRBJ2-6, with TRBD1 as a possible D gene (5 bases). The specimen sequenced was blood. The CDR3 reads CASSGNRPGANVLTF. CDR3 coding DNA: TGTGCCAGCAGCGGAAACAGGCCTGGGGCCAACGTCCTGACTTTC.